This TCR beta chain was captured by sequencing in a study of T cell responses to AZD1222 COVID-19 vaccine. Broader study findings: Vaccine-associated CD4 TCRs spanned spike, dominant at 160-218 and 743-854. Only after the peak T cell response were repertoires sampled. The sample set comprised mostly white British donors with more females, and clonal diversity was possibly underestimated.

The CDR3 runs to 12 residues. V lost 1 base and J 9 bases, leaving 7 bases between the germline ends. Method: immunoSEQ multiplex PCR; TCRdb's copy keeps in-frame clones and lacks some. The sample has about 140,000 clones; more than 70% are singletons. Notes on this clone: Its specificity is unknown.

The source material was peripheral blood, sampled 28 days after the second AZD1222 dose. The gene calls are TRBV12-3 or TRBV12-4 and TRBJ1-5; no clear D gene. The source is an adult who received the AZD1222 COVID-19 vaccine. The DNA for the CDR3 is TGTGCCAGCAGTTTAGTCAGCTGGCCCCAGCATTTT. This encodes CASSLVSWPQHF.